A single T cell receptor beta chain is shown here with its context. The data are from a study of blood T cell repertoires in COVID-19. For the study at large: Acute and convalescent COVID-19 samples came from the United States, Italy and Spain. T cells, B-cell-depleted T cells, or PBMCs provided the cDNA or gDNA that served as material.

Seattle patients were enrolled while actively infected and followed longitudinally. Per the original methods: Amplified reference gene primers provided the basis for estimating nucleated cell counts. TCRdb keeps only in-frame clones here, not all; method: immunoSEQ multiplex PCR. V and J calls and clone size are those listed in that table; D and trimming were worked out from the DNA. The table lists approximately 250,000 clones, 86% of them singletons, with less than 15% in the top ten. Material: peripheral blood. This sequence originates from a woman between 70 and 85 years old with COVID-19, enrolled during active disease.

CDR3 DNA: TGTGCCTGGACGGGACAGGGGTACACTGAAGCTTTCTTT. It is translated as CAWTGQGYTEAFF. The rearrangement joins TRBV30 to TRBJ1-1, with 10 bases identical to TRBD1. The CDR3 has 13 residues. V lost 4 bases, J lost 3 bases, and 2 bases stayed unmatched. Looked up from germline, CDR1 is GTSNPN and CDR2 is SVGIG (reference sequence).